This TCR beta chain originates from a study of blood T cells in healthy people across ages. Alongside a J-beta primer mix, a sample-barcoded 5' primer served in a second PCR lasting about 6 to 11 cycles. No fewer than 3 million CDR3-containing paired-end reads came from each sample. Via MiXCR, TCRdb re-called the 5' RACE reads, giving one row per CDR3 protein. The sample consists of roughly 1,800,000 distinct CDR3 sequences, 49% of them appearing once. Each sample had at least 6.5 million PBMCs isolated. On this clonotype: Its antigen is unidentified.

Germline V gene sequence: CDR1 MDHEN, CDR2 SYDVKM. The V and J ends lost 7 bases and 7 bases, in that order; junction bases with no gene match: 19. The CDR3 runs to 17 residues. Study-wide results and limits: It was held that diversity estimates obtained from one million T cells represented underestimates.

The material sequenced was blood. The rearrangement links TRBV28 to TRBJ2-7; 10 bases match TRBD2. The source of this sequence is a middle-aged woman in good health. CDR3 loop: CASTGPRLAGGLREQYF. The CDR3 coding sequence is TGTGCCAGCACTGGGCCGCGATTAGCGGGGGGTCTTAGGGAGCAGTACTTC.